The sequence of this T cell receptor (beta chain) was determined in a study of CD8 T cell repertoires and HIV-1 epitope variants. Study at large: Each of Twenty-five Gag and Nef epitope peptides stimulated a separate culture. Controls included no peptide, Ebola AY9 epitope, and a CMV, EBV, flu pool. Enriched T cells were co-cultured with equal numbers of autologous T cell-negative antigen-presenting cells.

The V end was cut by 4 bases, the J end by 2 bases, with 9 bases between. Germline lookup yields CDR1 SGHRS and CDR2 YFSETQ. The CDR3 extends over 13 amino acids. Findings of the study overall: Only beta chains were identified, marking proliferation to antigen, not function.

Notes on this clone: What it binds is unknown.

Repertoires were generated with immunoSEQ multiplex PCR, while TCRdb's copy carries only in-frame clones and drops some. The sample consists of thousands of clones, around 68% of them appearing once. Material for sequencing was cultured CD8+ T cells derived from PBMCs. The chain recombines TRBV5-1 with TRBJ1-2, with D perhaps matching TRBD1 (6 bases). This clonotype was sampled from a male donor with HIV. CDR3 bases: TGCGCCAGCAGCCTACAGGGAAACTATGGCTACACCTTC. Encoded protein: CASSLQGNYGYTF.